This T cell receptor (beta chain) was identified in a study of CD8+ T cells in alopecia areata (dated by TCRdb to 2017 to 2018). About the investigation overall: Treated patients were enrolled in an open-label pilot trial of oral tofacitinib, 5 to 10 mg twice daily, for moderate-to-severe alopecia areata. Tofacitinib was administered for 6 to 18 months, and 6 months of follow-up off drug were then conducted to assess delayed response and recurrence. In treated patients, disease severity was measured using the SALT score, which gives the percentage of scalp surface area affected. To study T cell clonal expansion in alopecia areata, the researchers applied high-throughput TCRbeta sequencing to both the C3H/HeJ mouse model and human patients. On the human side, TCRbeta sequencing was run on scalp tissue and on sorted CD4+ and CD8+ peripheral blood T cells from healthy controls and from alopecia areata patients with either patchy or totalis/universalis disease. Biopsies were taken from tofacitinib-treated patients at baseline and at 4 and 24 weeks of treatment, and a later scalp biopsy was taken in several of the tofacitinib-treated patients. Scalp clonality was compared among normal scalp (n=4), patchy alopecia areata scalp (n=8), and alopecia totalis/universalis scalp (n=8). RNA was obtained with the PAXgene miRNA kit for fixed scalp, the miRNeasy kit for PBMCs, and the RNeasy kit for mouse skin. TCRbeta CDR3 regions were amplified by immunoSEQ multiplex PCR with 35 Vbeta forward and 13 Jbeta reverse primers.

The library was built by means of the immunoSEQ multiplex PCR assay. For TCR sequencing, RNA was extracted from every sample and reverse transcribed into cDNA to serve as template. First-strand cDNA was synthesized using SuperScript III with a 2:1 mix of oligo-dT and random hexamers. A synthetic immune receptor repertoire was used to measure amplification bias, and any remaining bias was corrected computationally. Processing in the source paper ran as follows. Raw reads were preprocessed to remove errors, and CDR3 was defined according to IMGT conventions as the region from the conserved cysteine to phenylalanine. To get clonality, Shannon entropy was normalized by log2 of the number of productive unique TCRs and the result was subtracted from 1. Scalp TCRbeta sequences were cross-referenced with sorted blood CD4 and CD8 repertoires so that the CD4 or CD8 identity of scalp clones could be inferred. The table was pulled from immuneACCESS by TCRdb, which kept in-frame rearrangements only. Such tables lose some clones; where checked, under half of the loss comes from unresolved V genes, and the rest has no known cause. That table is the source of V, J and clone size, and D and trimming were worked out from the DNA. The table for this sample lists some 150,000 clones; about 59% of them were counted only once. The ten largest clonotypes hold around a sixth of the sample.

The germline V gene encodes CDR1 PRHDT and CDR2 FYEKMQ (reference sequence). V is reduced by 5 bases and J by 5 bases, leaving a spacing of 13 bases between them. From the cysteine through the phenylalanine, the CDR3 covers 13 amino acids. The only DNA kept is the CDR3, 39 bases in frame from the first base. This sample's time point label indicates: 4 weeks on oral tofacitinib. The sample's treatment or condition label, in plain terms: oral pan-JAK inhibitor, 5-10 mg twice daily. From alopecia areata patients, peripheral blood was collected along with lesional scalp punch biopsies. After PBMCs were isolated by density centrifugation and stained for CD3, CD4 and CD8, a FACSAria was used to sort CD4+ and CD8+ T cells. The paper as a whole reports these results and caveats: Compared with normal scalp, lesional scalp had higher clonality and more expanded CD8+ clones, particularly in alopecia totalis/universalis, a pattern that suggests antigenic drive. Many expanded lesional clones persisted in scalp and blood during tofacitinib treatment, which may partly explain relapse after stopping treatment. With tofacitinib, both scalp clonality and the number of expanded CD8+ clones among the top 100 scalp clones went down significantly. Unlike mouse skin, which is dominated by gammadelta T cells, normal human skin has resident alphabeta T cells that are also sequenced, and this complicates analysis of the scalp TCR repertoire. Because the treated cohort was small and had just a single nonresponder, larger studies are needed to establish links between baseline CD8+ expansion and response. Shared TCR sequences between patients were less evident than in mice, which may be partly attributable to HLA diversity in the patient population.

This clone has only a few counts. Its antigen target is currently unknown. No much larger clonotype is one base removed from it; base qualities were not supplied. The chain uses TRBV13 and TRBJ2-7; perhaps TRBD2 is the D gene, with 6 bases matching. The sequence came from a human donor with alopecia areata. Sequenced material: CD8+ T cells sorted from blood, taken at week 4, from a patient treated with tofacitinib. In nucleotides, the sequence is TGTGCCAGCAGCCCAAATGGGAGGAACGAGCAGTACTTC. It is translated as CASSPNGRNEQYF.